This is a list of T cell receptor beta chains from one sample in a study of T cells expressing NK-cell markers. TCRdb reprocessed the 5' RACE reads, with one entry per CDR3 protein and no DNA. Listed are about 430,000 distinct CDR3 sequences; 1.4% falls within the top ten. The sample taken for sequencing was blood T cells: a sorted CD56 or NKG2C T cell subset, CD4+ or CD8+ T cells, or bulk PBMC T cells (not recorded which). The source is a woman aged 50 to 60 in good health. Each CDR3 is given with its conserved first and last residue.

v_call: TRBV10-3; j_call: TRBJ1-1; cdr3_aa: CAISGEGRAEAFF
v_call: TRBV6-6; j_call: TRBJ2-7; cdr3_aa: CASSDTGRVTYEQYF
v_call: TRBV7-3; j_call: TRBJ2-3; cdr3_aa: CASSSRLQYTQYF
v_call: TRBV21-1; j_call: TRBJ1-5; cdr3_aa: CASSKLLNRSNQPQHF
v_call: TRBV25-1; j_call: TRBJ2-5; cdr3_aa: CASRRTGSQTQYF
v_call: TRBV12-3/TRBV12-4; j_call: TRBJ2-1; cdr3_aa: CASSFTGSFQVRSSYNEQFF
v_call: TRBV3-1; j_call: TRBJ2-1; cdr3_aa: CASRSGPPSYNEQFF
v_call: TRBV6-7; j_call: TRBJ2-1; cdr3_aa: CASSYSTSGSCNEQFF
v_call: TRBV19; j_call: TRBJ1-1; cdr3_aa: CASRSRGGTEAFF
v_call: TRBV3-1; j_call: TRBJ2-5; cdr3_aa: CASSQEFGKGSGTQYF
v_call: TRBV25-1; j_call: TRBJ1-1; cdr3_aa: CASSEGNTEAFF
v_call: TRBV15; j_call: TRBJ1-5; cdr3_aa: CAIGTGVRQPQHF
v_call: TRBV5-1; j_call: TRBJ2-1; cdr3_aa: CASRLSSYNEQFF
v_call: TRBV25-1; j_call: TRBJ1-1; cdr3_aa: CASSDPGLNTEAFF
v_call: TRBV5-1; j_call: TRBJ2-1; cdr3_aa: CASSRNNPSYNEQFF
v_call: TRBV28; j_call: TRBJ2-1; cdr3_aa: CASRRRGLAGDFGEQFF
v_call: TRBV4-1; j_call: TRBJ2-5; cdr3_aa: CASSQEWRFQETQYF
v_call: TRBV2; j_call: TRBJ2-5; cdr3_aa: CASGGLAGIQETQYF
v_call: TRBV4-1; j_call: TRBJ2-2; cdr3_aa: CASSPPHTNTGELFF
v_call: TRBV3-1; j_call: TRBJ1-2; cdr3_aa: CASSREYGYTF
v_call: TRBV5-1; j_call: TRBJ2-4; cdr3_aa: CASSLASFDLNIQYF
v_call: TRBV3-1; j_call: TRBJ2-7; cdr3_aa: CASSQPETYEQYF
v_call: TRBV5-1; j_call: TRBJ2-3; cdr3_aa: CASSMTPELLTDTQYF
v_call: TRBV7-9; j_call: TRBJ1-6; cdr3_aa: CASKLASSYNSPLHF
v_call: TRBV5-4; j_call: TRBJ2-7; cdr3_aa: CASSQFGTVPYEQYF
v_call: TRBV20-1; j_call: TRBJ2-1; cdr3_aa: CSARQSRGIEQFF
v_call: TRBV29-1; j_call: TRBJ2-4; cdr3_aa: CSVAQGADIQYF